One and the same sample provided the 14 T cell receptor beta chains below, sequenced in a study of beta chain features in type 1 diabetes. These TCRs' antigens remain unknown. General study findings and limits: Significant though moderate, a shortening of TCRB CDR3s appeared in all four CD4+ subsets of Type 1 diabetes patients.

Expressed TCRB transcripts were sequenced because the entire RNA isolate underwent reverse transcription. Sequencing used immunoSEQ multiplex PCR; TCRdb keeps in-frame clones, though not all of them. Among 600,000 to 700,000 clones listed, over 10% were seen once. Sample: naive CD4+ T cells from blood. Every receptor here comes from a man aged 30 to 39 with type 1 diabetes.

The V gene is TRBV11-2, the J gene TRBJ2-3; D is possibly TRBD1 or TRBD2 (5 bases each). This CDR3 is built from 15 residues. Germline CDR1 and CDR2: SGHAT and FQNNGV. V was trimmed by 5 bases and J by 0 bases, leaving 12 bases between them. Written as DNA, the CDR3 is TGTGCCAGCAGCGTGGGACCTTTTAGCACAGATACGCAGTATTTT. It translates to CASSVGPFSTDTQYF.

The genes are TRBV5-1 and TRBJ1-1; D is unresolved. The CDR3 length is 15 residues. Trimming left V 3 bases short and J 1 base short, with 13 bases between. Germline V gene data show CDR1 as SGHRS and CDR2 as YFSETQ. The CDR3 sequence: CASSSGRSPNTEAFF. The CDR3 DNA reads as TGCGCCAGCAGCTCCGGACGGAGCCCGAACACTGAAGCTTTCTTT.

The V and J genes are TRBV27 and TRBJ2-5; 10 bases fit TRBD2. Germline CDR1 and CDR2: MNHEY and SMNVEV (reference sequence). There are 15 residues in the CDR3. V lost 2 bases and J lost 7; bases outside the gene matches: 7. The CDR3 bases are TGTGCCAGCAGTTTACTAGCGGGGGATTCGGGGACCCAGTACTTC. Protein product: CASSLLAGDSGTQYF.

The V and J genes are TRBV29-1 and TRBJ1-2; possibly TRBD1 for D (6 bases). V was pared by 4 bases and J by 0 bases, with 15 bases between. Looked up from germline, CDR1 is SQVTM and CDR2 is ANQGSEA. The CDR3 loop spans 15 amino acids. The CDR3 nucleotides read TGCAGCGTTGCACAGGGAACCCGCTCTAACTATGGCTACACCTTC. Translation: CSVAQGTRSNYGYTF.

This clone turned up a few times. The chain employs TRBV18 and TRBJ2-1; 9 positions match TRBD1. J was trimmed by 6 bases and V by 6 bases; bases with no gene match: 12. This CDR3 has 16 amino acids. From germline, CDR1 is KGHSH and CDR2 LQKENI. DNA for the CDR3: TGTGCCAGCTCCACCCCCCCGGGACAGGGTGTCAATGAGCAGTTCTTC. The encoded protein is CASSTPPGQGVNEQFF.

This clone was detected only a few times. V and J are TRBV10-3 and TRBJ1-2, with 7 nucleotides matching TRBD1. CDR3 length: 14 amino acids. Germline values: CDR1 ENHRY, CDR2 SYGVKD. Losses at the gene ends were 3 bases for V and 4 bases for J; bases not matched to a gene: 5. The CDR3 coding sequence is TGTGCCATCAGTGAAACAGGGGATACCTATGGCTACACCTTC. Its protein is CAISETGDTYGYTF.

This chain uses TRBV5-1 with TRBJ2-2; 7 bases line up with TRBD1. The CDR3 consists of 16 residues. The V gene end was trimmed by 4 bases and the J gene end by 3 bases; junction bases not matched to a gene: 9. In germline, CDR1 is SGHRS, CDR2 YFSETQ. CDR3 protein: CASSPGTVIDTGELFF. The DNA of the CDR3 is TGCGCCAGCAGCCCTGGGACAGTAATAGACACCGGGGAGCTGTTTTTT.

This clone showed up just a few times. The identical CDR3 is also encoded by other nucleotide sequences in the sample. The rearrangement links TRBV7-9 to TRBJ1-1; D is undetermined. This CDR3 is 15 amino acids long. From germline, CDR1 is SEHNR and CDR2 FQNEAQ (reference sequence). The germline V and J ends were trimmed by 1 base and 1 base, with 10 bases remaining between them. CDR3 DNA sequence: TGTGCCAGCAGCTTAGGTACCGGGCCGAACACTGAAGCTTTCTTT. It translates to CASSLGTGPNTEAFF.

V usage is TRBV2 and J usage is TRBJ2-6, with 9 positions matching TRBD1. CDR3 length equals 19 residues. The ends lost 6 bases at V and 1 base at J; junction bases unmatched: 13. The germline V gene encodes CDR1 SNHLY and CDR2 FYNNEI. CDR3 bases: TGTGCCAGCAGACGATGGGGACAGGGCGGTGTGTCTGGGGCCAACGTCCTGACTTTC. Protein sequence: CASRRWGQGGVSGANVLTF.

This clone was counted a few times. The rearrangement links TRBV7-2 to TRBJ1-1; the match to TRBD1 covers 8 bases. The germline gives CDR1 SGHTA, CDR2 FQGNSA. The V and J ends lost 4 bases and 9 bases, in that order; junction bases with no gene match: 4. The CDR3 covers 12 residues. CDR3 region: CASSSDREKAFF. The CDR3 DNA follows: TGTGCCAGCAGCTCGGACAGGGAAAAAGCTTTCTTT.

The genes are TRBV7-9 and TRBJ2-7; a possible D gene is TRBD1 (5 bases). This CDR3 has 13 residues. V lost 6 bases and J 3 bases, leaving 12 bases between the germline ends. Germline CDR1 and CDR2: SEHNR and FQNEAQ (reference sequence). The chain's CDR3 is CASSAGFYYEQYF. In DNA form, the CDR3 reads TGTGCCAGCAGTGCAGGGTTTTACTACGAGCAGTACTTC.

This clone was seen a few times. V and J are TRBV4-3 and TRBJ1-1; D not certain. Trimming took off 0 bases at V and 5 bases at J, with 10 bases between the two ends. This CDR3 contains 14 residues. The V gene's germline CDR1 is LGHNA and CDR2 YSLEER. CDR3 protein: CASSQELWQTEAFF. The CDR3 DNA reads as TGCGCCAGCAGCCAAGAACTCTGGCAGACTGAAGCTTTCTTT.

J is TRBJ1-5 and V is TRBV28, with 10 bases fitting TRBD1. The CDR3 is 15 amino acids. Germline CDR1 is MDHEN and CDR2 is SYDVKM. V trimming: 5 bases; J trimming: 3 bases; junction bases outside the gene matches: 4. DNA for the CDR3: TGTGCCAGCAGTCTCGACAGGGGGCCCAATCAGCCCCAGCATTTT. This translates into CASSLDRGPNQPQHF.

In its sample, this clone was seen a few times. The gene calls are TRBV10-3 and TRBJ1-4; D gene unclear. Germline-derived CDR1 and CDR2 are ENHRY and SYGVKD. This CDR3 is 14 amino acids long. Between the trimmed V and J ends, which lost 6 bases and 8 bases, there was a span of 16 bases. CDR3 loop: CAIRTGPSQEKLFF. The DNA of the CDR3 is TGTGCCATCAGGACGGGTCCTTCTCAGGAAAAACTGTTTTTT.